The 4 T cell receptor beta chains listed next were all sequenced from one sample in a study of blood T cell repertoires in COVID-19. The assay was immunoSEQ multiplex PCR, and TCRdb's table has in-frame clones only and misses some. Here the sample spans 300,000 to 400,000 clones, approximately 86% being singletons. The material sequenced was peripheral blood. These receptors all stem from a human donor in a cohort sampled during active COVID-19.

This sequence joins TRBV19 and TRBJ2-5; TRBD2 might be the D (5 bases). Trimming removed 6 bases at V and 8 bases at J, with 16 bases between. Germline CDR1 is LNHDA and CDR2 is SQIVND (reference sequence). There are 13 residues in the CDR3. CDR3 nucleotide sequence: TGTGCCAGTAGCCCCGGCCGCGGAGGTACCCAGTACTTC. Encoded protein: CASSPGRGGTQYF.

This chain uses TRBV5-1 with TRBJ2-1; 8 bases are shared with TRBD1. The CDR3 length is 14 residues. Per germline, CDR1 SGHRS and CDR2 YFSETQ. V lost 0 bases, J lost 6 bases, and 2 bases stayed unmatched. CDR3 region: CASSLAQGVNEQFF. The CDR3 region has the DNA TGCGCCAGCAGCTTGGCACAGGGGGTCAATGAGCAGTTCTTC.

This rearrangement joins TRBV5-4 to TRBJ2-1, with D possibly being TRBD1 (6 bases). The CDR3 extends over 16 amino acids. Germline CDR1 and CDR2: SGHNT and YYREEE (reference sequence). Trimming stripped 0 bases from V and 5 bases from J, with 15 bases between. The CDR3 spells CASSLDPAGAHNEQFF. The CDR3 region has the DNA TGTGCCAGCAGCTTGGACCCAGCAGGGGCACACAATGAGCAGTTCTTC.

In its sample, this clone was seen once. The chain couples TRBV24-1 to TRBJ2-1, with 9 bases identical to TRBD2. The CDR3 covers 14 residues. V dropped 4 bases and J dropped 9; count of bases not matched to a gene: 6. Germline CDR1 and CDR2: KGHDR and SFDVKD. CDR3 DNA sequence: TGTGCCACCAGTGAGCCCGGGACTAGCAGTGAGCAGTTCTTC. Translated, it gives CATSEPGTSSEQFF.